The text below deals with one T cell receptor (beta chain). The sample is drawn from a study of cytomegalovirus exposure and HLA in healthy donors. PCR involved 60 Vbeta and 13 Jbeta primers. Profiling relied on immunoSEQ multiplex PCR, and the TCRdb table lists in-frame clones only, not all of them. The sample shows roughly 190,000 clones, approximately 9.5% of them seen only once. Germline V lookup: CDR1 SGHAT, CDR2 FQNNGV. The CDR3 length is 17 residues. V trimming: 2 bases; J trimming: 2 bases; junction bases outside the gene matches: 5. The TCR originated in a woman aged 25 to 45 in good health and CMV-seropositive. Material: PBMCs. The rearrangement links TRBV11-2 to TRBJ2-2; 10 bases match TRBD1. CDR3 region: CASSLLGTGANTGELFF. The CDR3 nucleotides read TGTGCCAGCAGCTTACTCGGGACAGGGGCCAACACCGGGGAGCTGTTTTTT.